This record covers a single T cell receptor beta chain. The V and J ends lost 6 bases and 0 bases respectively, with 4 bases between them. Germline values: CDR1 LNHNV, CDR2 YYDKDF (reference sequence). CDR3 length: 12 amino acids. The data originate from a study of shared clonotypes between healthy human individuals. Here immunoSEQ multiplex PCR was the method, and the copy in TCRdb shows in-frame clones only, minus some. The sample lists about 1.1 million clones, 60% to 80% occurring once. The chain has TRBV15 and TRBJ2-3; D gene unclear. Sample: memory CD4+ T cells from PBMCs. Described subset: CD45RA-negative fraction. The TCR comes from a man in his late teens or twenties in good health. Some clones in this sample may be carry-over from other donors' samples. The CDR3 nucleotides are TGTGCCACCAGTCCTAGCACAGATACGCAGTATTTT. Protein sequence: CATSPSTDTQYF.